The rows below give T cell receptor beta chains drawn from one sample of a study of T-cell reconstitution after alpha-beta-depleted transplantation in children. Each CDR3 protein is one row after TCRdb ran MiXCR on the PCR reads. The sample lists 490,000 or so distinct CDR3 sequences, around an eighth occurring once. The sample here was PBMCs from the stem cell graft donor, taken from the stem cell graft. The receptors originated from a human donor who donated a stem cell graft to a child with combined immunodeficiency. Both conserved end residues are part of each CDR3. Fields, in order: CDR3 protein, CDR3 DNA, D gene, clone size, J gene, V gene. D genes are given only for firm matches. The size field is filled for only some rows; it gives once, few, many or a size class.

CASSFDRSPYEQYF,TGTGCCAGCAGCTTCGACAGGTCTCCCTACGAGCAGTACTTC,NA,few,TRBJ2-7,TRBV7-9
CAHDYTGELFF,TGCGCACACGATTACACCGGGGAGCTGTTTTTT,NA,few,TRBJ2-2,TRBV29-1
CASSLSSGTYNEQFF,TGTGCCAGCAGTTTAAGTAGCGGGACCTACAATGAGCAGTTCTTC,TRBD2,many,TRBJ2-1,TRBV12-3/TRBV12-4
CASSQNRISKNGYTF,TGCGCCAGCAGCCAAAACAGGATTTCCAAGAATGGCTACACCTTC,NA,few,TRBJ1-2,TRBV4-3
CSADRDSYEQYF,TGCAGTGCTGACCGGGACAGCTACGAGCAGTACTTC,TRBD1,few,TRBJ2-7,TRBV20-1
CASSLGQFQPQHF,TGTGCCAGCAGTTTAGGACAATTCCAGCCCCAGCATTTT,NA,many,TRBJ1-5,TRBV12-3/TRBV12-4
CASSPQAANTEAFF,TGTGCCAGCAGCCCACAAGCGGCCAACACTGAAGCTTTCTTT,NA,few,TRBJ1-1,TRBV12-3/TRBV12-4
CATSRGQEGQPQHF,TGTGCCACCAGCCGCGGACAGGAAGGTCAGCCCCAGCATTTT,TRBD1,few,TRBJ1-5,TRBV15
CSAAGGSYNEQFF,TGCAGCGCTGCTGGGGGCTCTTACAATGAGCAGTTCTTC,NA,many,TRBJ2-1,TRBV29-1
CASSPGLYTQYF,TGTGCCAGCAGTCCCGGGTTGTATACGCAGTATTTT,NA,many,TRBJ2-3,TRBV12-3/TRBV12-4
CASRTASGAYNEQFF,TGTGCCAGCAGAACTGCTAGCGGCGCCTACAATGAGCAGTTCTTC,TRBD2,many,TRBJ2-1,TRBV7-2
CASSTPQGWGETQYF,TGTGCCAGCAGCACCCCTCAGGGGTGGGGAGAGACCCAGTACTTC,NA,NA,TRBJ2-5,TRBV6-6
CAWGPGQNTEAFF,TGTGCCTGGGGACCCGGACAGAACACTGAAGCTTTCTTT,NA,many,TRBJ1-1,TRBV30
CASTSSGTADNEQFF,TGTGCCAGCACTTCCTCCGGGACGGCAGACAATGAGCAGTTCTTC,NA,NA,TRBJ2-1,TRBV12-3/TRBV12-4
CASSSMGNTEAFF,TGTGCCAGCAGTTCAATGGGGAACACTGAAGCTTTCTTT,NA,many,TRBJ1-1,TRBV12-3/TRBV12-4
CASSLRASGGYNEQFF,TGTGCCAGCAGTTTAAGGGCTAGCGGGGGGTACAATGAGCAGTTCTTC,TRBD2,many,TRBJ2-1,TRBV12-3/TRBV12-4
CASSITGGSYGELFF,TGTGCCAGTAGTATAACAGGGGGCTCGTACGGGGAGCTGTTTTTT,TRBD1,NA,TRBJ2-2,TRBV19
CASSYGQSYEQYF,TGTGCCAGCAGTTACGGACAGTCCTACGAGCAGTACTTC,NA,many,TRBJ2-7,TRBV6-6